This TCR beta chain was captured by sequencing in a study of T-cell reconstitution after alpha-beta-depleted transplantation in children. General study findings and limits: Reports say that about two months after transplant, the alpha-beta T cells came out of several hundred graft clones that had expanded. Once a year had passed after transplant, T-cell counts and diversity came mostly from newly produced T cells.

This clonotype was picked up a small number of times. The target antigen is unknown. With 6 bases removed from V and 1 base from J, the gap between germline ends came to 12 bases. The CDR3 totals 14 residues. Germline assignment: CDR1 MNHNS and CDR2 SASEGT. A library of TCRbeta sequences, prepared with unique molecular identifiers, was generated. TCRdb analysed the PCR reads with MiXCR anew, one entry per CDR3 protein. Counted here are around 960,000 distinct CDR3 sequences, about 31% occurring once; the ten biggest clones make up about 28%. The input for sequencing was PBMCs, mostly from graft donor cells, taken 360 days after TCRalphabeta/CD19-depleted stem cell transplant. The receptor was derived from a boy under three years old who had a stem cell transplant for SCID, so the T cells may come from the graft donor. The V gene is TRBV6-1, the J gene TRBJ2-5; D might be TRBD1 (6 bases). CDR3 bases: TGTGCCAGCAGACCCGACAGGATCCAAGAGACCCAGTACTTC. Its protein product is CASRPDRIQETQYF.